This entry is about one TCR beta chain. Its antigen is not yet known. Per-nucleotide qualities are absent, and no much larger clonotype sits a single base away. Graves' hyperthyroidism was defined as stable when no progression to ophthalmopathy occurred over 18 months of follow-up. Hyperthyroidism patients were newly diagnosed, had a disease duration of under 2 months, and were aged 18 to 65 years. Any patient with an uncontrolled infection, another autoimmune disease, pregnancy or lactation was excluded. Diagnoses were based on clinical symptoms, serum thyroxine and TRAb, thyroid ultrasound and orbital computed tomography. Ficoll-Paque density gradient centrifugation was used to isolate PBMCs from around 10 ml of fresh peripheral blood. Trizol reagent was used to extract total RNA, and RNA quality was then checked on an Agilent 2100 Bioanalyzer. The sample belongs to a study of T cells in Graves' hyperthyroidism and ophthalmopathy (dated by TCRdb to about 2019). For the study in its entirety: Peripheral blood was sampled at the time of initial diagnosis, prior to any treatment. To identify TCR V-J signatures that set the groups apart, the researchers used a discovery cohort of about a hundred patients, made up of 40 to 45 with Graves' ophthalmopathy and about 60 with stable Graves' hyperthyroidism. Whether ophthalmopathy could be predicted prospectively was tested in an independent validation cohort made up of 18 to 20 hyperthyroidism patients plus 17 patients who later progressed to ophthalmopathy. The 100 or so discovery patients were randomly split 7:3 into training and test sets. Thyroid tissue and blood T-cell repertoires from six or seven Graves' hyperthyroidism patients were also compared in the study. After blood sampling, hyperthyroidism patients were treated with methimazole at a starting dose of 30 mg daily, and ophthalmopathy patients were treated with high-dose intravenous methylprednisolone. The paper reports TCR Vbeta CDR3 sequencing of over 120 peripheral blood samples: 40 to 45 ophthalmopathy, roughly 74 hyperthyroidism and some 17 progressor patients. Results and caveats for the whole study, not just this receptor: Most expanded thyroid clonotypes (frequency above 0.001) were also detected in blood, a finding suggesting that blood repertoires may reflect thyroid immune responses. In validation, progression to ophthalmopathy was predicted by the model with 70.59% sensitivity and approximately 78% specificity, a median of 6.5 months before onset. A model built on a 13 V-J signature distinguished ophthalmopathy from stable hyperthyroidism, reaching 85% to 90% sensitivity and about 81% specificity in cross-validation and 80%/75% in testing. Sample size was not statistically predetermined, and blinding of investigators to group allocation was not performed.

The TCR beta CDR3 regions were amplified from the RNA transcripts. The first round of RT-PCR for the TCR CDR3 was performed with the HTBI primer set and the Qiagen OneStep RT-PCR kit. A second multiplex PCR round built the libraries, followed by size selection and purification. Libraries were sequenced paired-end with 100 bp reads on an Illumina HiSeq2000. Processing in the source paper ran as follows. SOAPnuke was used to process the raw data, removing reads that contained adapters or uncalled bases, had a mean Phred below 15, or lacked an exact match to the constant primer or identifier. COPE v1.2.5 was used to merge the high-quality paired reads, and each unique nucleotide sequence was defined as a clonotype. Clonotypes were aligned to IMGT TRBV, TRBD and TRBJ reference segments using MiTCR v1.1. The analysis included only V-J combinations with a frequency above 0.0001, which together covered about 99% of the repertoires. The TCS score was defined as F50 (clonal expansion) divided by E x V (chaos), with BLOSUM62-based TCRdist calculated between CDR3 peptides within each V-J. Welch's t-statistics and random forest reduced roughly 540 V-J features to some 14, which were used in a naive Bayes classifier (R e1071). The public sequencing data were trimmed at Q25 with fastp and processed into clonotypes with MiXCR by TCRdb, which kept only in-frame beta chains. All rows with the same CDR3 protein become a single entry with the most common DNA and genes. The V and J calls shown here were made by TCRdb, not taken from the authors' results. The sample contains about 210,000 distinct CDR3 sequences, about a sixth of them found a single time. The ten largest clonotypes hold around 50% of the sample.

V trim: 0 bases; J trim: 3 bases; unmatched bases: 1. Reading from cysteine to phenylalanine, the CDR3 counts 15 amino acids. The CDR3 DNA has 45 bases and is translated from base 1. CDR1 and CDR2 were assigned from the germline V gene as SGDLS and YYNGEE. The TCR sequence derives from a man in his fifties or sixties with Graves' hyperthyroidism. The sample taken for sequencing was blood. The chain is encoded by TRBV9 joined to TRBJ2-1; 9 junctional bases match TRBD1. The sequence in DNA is TGTGCCAGCAGCGTAGCGGGACAGGGCTACAATGAGCAGTTCTTC. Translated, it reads CASSVAGQGYNEQFF.